The 20 T cell receptor beta chains reported below all come from one sample, sequenced in a study of blood T cell repertoires in COVID-19. Profiling relied on immunoSEQ multiplex PCR, and the TCRdb table lists in-frame clones only, not all of them. The table shows around 270,000 clones, with roughly 90% occurring only once. What was sequenced was peripheral blood. These receptors were obtained from a young man with active or convalescent COVID-19.

The rearrangement links TRBV5-4 to TRBJ2-7, with D unresolved. Looked up from germline, CDR1 is SGHNT and CDR2 is YYREEE (reference sequence). This CDR3 comprises 12 residues. Trimming took 4 bases from V and 6 from J, leaving 11 bases between them. Here the CDR3 reads CASSQSDGEQYF. The DNA for the CDR3 is TGTGCCAGCAGCCAAAGCGATGGCGAGCAGTACTTC.

The rearrangement uses TRBV4-3 and TRBJ1-2; possibly TRBD1 for D (5 bases). The CDR3 spans 13 residues. The V end lost 1 base, the J end lost 5 bases, and 8 bases lay between the germline ends. Germline loops: CDR1 LGHNA, CDR2 YSLEER. The DNA of the CDR3 is TGCGCCAGCAGCCAAGGTCAGGGATATGGCTACACCTTC. Translation gives CASSQGQGYGYTF.

This sequence joins TRBV3-1 (or the pseudogene TRBV3-2) and TRBJ1-6; D perhaps matches TRBD1 (5 bases). The CDR3 has 15 residues. With 1 base removed from V and 7 bases from J, the gap between germline ends came to 11 bases. From germline, CDR1 is LGHDT and CDR2 YNNKEL (reference sequence). The CDR3 is CASSQGGQGNSPLHF. The CDR3 coding sequence is TGTGCCAGCAGCCAAGGTGGCCAGGGCAATTCACCCCTCCACTTT.

The chain is built from TRBV10-2 and TRBJ2-2, with 7 bases that match TRBD2. The CDR3 totals 15 residues. Unmatched junction bases numbered 7, after V lost 2 bases and J lost 7 bases. Looked up from germline, CDR1 is WSHSY and CDR2 is SAAADI. CDR3 region: CASSETGGLGGELFF. The DNA for the CDR3 is TGCGCCAGCAGTGAGACGGGGGGTTTGGGCGGGGAGCTGTTTTTT.

The genes are TRBV30 and TRBJ1-6; a possible D gene is TRBD1 (6 bases). The CDR3 is 21 residues long. Trimming stripped 2 bases from V and 0 bases from J, with 26 bases between. Germline CDR1 reads GTSNPN; CDR2 reads SVGIG (reference sequence). This CDR3 is CAWSTLDSLWRGSSYNSPLHF. The CDR3, as DNA: TGTGCCTGGAGTACCCTGGACAGCCTGTGGCGAGGTAGCTCCTATAATTCACCCCTCCACTTT.

The J gene is TRBJ2-2, the V gene TRBV7-3, with D possibly TRBD1 on 6 matching bases. The CDR3 is 14 residues long. Germline CDR1 SGHTA, CDR2 FQGTGA. Trimming removed 3 bases from V and 7 bases from J, with 12 bases in between. CDR3 amino acids: CASSFAQGDGELFF. The CDR3 DNA follows: TGTGCCAGCAGCTTTGCACAGGGTGACGGGGAGCTGTTTTTT.

The chain employs TRBV28 and TRBJ2-7; D call uncertain. CDR3 size: 15 residues. The germline CDR1 and CDR2 sequences are MDHEN and SYDVKM. V lost 3 bases and J 6 bases, leaving 18 bases between the germline ends. The CDR3: CASSLQLGRSSEQYF. In DNA form, the CDR3 reads TGTGCCAGCAGTTTGCAATTAGGCAGGTCCAGCGAGCAGTACTTC.

This chain links TRBV4-3 with TRBJ2-2, with D possibly matching TRBD2 (5 bases). Per germline, CDR1 LGHNA and CDR2 YSLEER. Trimming shortened V by 5 bases and J by 0 bases, and 16 bases separated the two germline ends. The CDR3 loop spans 17 amino acids. This CDR3 is CASSVSSGSSNTGELFF. Here the CDR3 DNA reads TGCGCCAGCAGCGTAAGTTCGGGATCTTCGAACACCGGGGAGCTGTTTTTT.

The chain couples TRBV27 to TRBJ1-6; D possibly corresponds to TRBD1 (5 bases). The CDR3 sequence is 13 residues long. V lost 5 bases and J 8 bases, leaving 10 bases between the germline ends. Per the germline V gene, CDR1 is MNHEY and CDR2 is SMNVEV (reference sequence). The CDR3 loop reads CASSQGVHSPLHF. CDR3 nucleotide sequence: TGTGCCAGCAGTCAAGGGGTACATTCACCCCTCCACTTT.

The genes are TRBV5-1 and TRBJ1-1, with 8 bases lining up with TRBD1. Trimming cost V 4 bases and J 6 bases; bases outside gene matches: 5. Germline V gene sequence: CDR1 SGHRS, CDR2 YFSETQ. The CDR3 length is 13 residues. CDR3 sequence reads: CASSVDRAAEAFF. CDR3 bases: TGCGCCAGCAGCGTGGACAGGGCGGCTGAAGCTTTCTTT.

This clone has only one observation. The rearrangement joins TRBV27 to TRBJ2-7, with 7 bases aligning to TRBD1. This CDR3 has 14 amino acids. Germline V gives CDR1 MNHEY, CDR2 SMNVEV (reference sequence). The trim removed 4 bases at V and 2 bases at J, leaving 5 bases unmatched. The CDR3 reads CASSSPGQTYEQYF. The CDR3 DNA sequence: TGTGCCAGCAGTTCACCGGGACAGACCTACGAGCAGTACTTC.

The chain links TRBV7-2 to TRBJ1-5, with no clear D. The length of the CDR3 is 13 residues. V gave up 4 bases and J gave up 8 bases, with 12 bases separating them. Germline CDR1 SGHTA, CDR2 FQGNSA. The CDR3 DNA sequence: TGTGCCAGCAGCTCCAGATTGGCTGAGCCCCAGCATTTT. Encoded protein: CASSSRLAEPQHF.

The chain combines TRBV18 with TRBJ1-6; D perhaps matches TRBD1 (5 bases). With 2 bases removed from V and 7 bases from J, the gap between germline ends came to 6 bases. The CDR3 has 13 residues. Germline V lookup: CDR1 KGHSH, CDR2 LQKENI. CDR3 in amino acids: CASSPKGNSPLHF. The CDR3 coding sequence is TGTGCCAGCTCACCAAAGGGGAATTCACCCCTCCACTTT.

This clone has more than one count but fewer than ten. The J gene is TRBJ2-5, the V gene TRBV6-5, with D maybe TRBD2 (5 bases). Looked up from germline, CDR1 is MNHEY and CDR2 is SVGAGI. Trimming pared 7 bases from V and 1 base from J, leaving 10 bases between. The CDR3 spans 13 residues. CDR3 amino acids: CASTPGTQETQYF. CDR3 coding DNA: TGTGCCAGCACTCCGGGAACCCAAGAGACCCAGTACTTC.

The chain couples TRBV4-3 to TRBJ2-4; 7 positions agree with TRBD2. Germline values: CDR1 LGHNA, CDR2 YSLEER. After removal of 1 base from V and 10 bases from J, the junction contained 19 bases not matched to a gene. This CDR3 has 18 residues. CDR3 DNA sequence: TGCGCCAGCAGCCAAGTTGGGATAGCGGGCAAACATGAAGGGATTCAGTACTTC. It encodes CASSQVGIAGKHEGIQYF.

The rearrangement joins TRBV4-1 to TRBJ2-1; 7 bases are a match to TRBD1. From germline, CDR1 is MGHRA and CDR2 YSYEKL. V shed 3 bases, J shed 4 bases, and the junction held 6 bases outside the gene matches. This CDR3 is built from 15 residues. In DNA, the CDR3 is TGCGCCAGCAGCCAGAGGGACAGCCCATACAATGAGCAGTTCTTC. Its protein product is CASSQRDSPYNEQFF.

The V call is TRBV9, the J call TRBJ1-2, with 7 bases fitting TRBD1. Germline-derived CDR1 and CDR2 are SGDLS and YYNGEE. The CDR3 length is 16 residues. The trim removed 3 bases at V and 8 bases at J, leaving 16 bases unmatched. CDR3 nucleotides: TGTGCCAGCAGCGCGCCTCGGGACAGCCTTTTTCGGGGCTACACCTTC. Its translation: CASSAPRDSLFRGYTF.

This chain links TRBV11-2 with TRBJ2-2; D uncertain. V was pared by 3 bases and J by 5 bases, with 10 bases between. Germline values: CDR1 SGHAT, CDR2 FQNNGV. The CDR3 runs 14 residues. The CDR3 nucleotides read TGTGCCAGCAGCTTTCTCGCTAAAACCGGGGAGCTGTTTTTT. It encodes CASSFLAKTGELFF.

The chain has TRBV3-1 (or the pseudogene TRBV3-2) and TRBJ1-5, with D tentatively TRBD1 (5 bases). CDR1 LGHDT and CDR2 YNNKEL come from the germline V gene (reference sequence). V lost 0 bases to trimming and J lost 0 bases, with 6 bases between them. CDR3 size: 15 residues. The CDR3 bases are TGTGCCAGCAGCCAAGACAGGGTTAGCAATCAGCCCCAGCATTTT. This encodes CASSQDRVSNQPQHF.

CDR3 sequence (DNA): TGTGCCAGCAGCCGCCGGTTAGCGGGGGGATCCGGATCCGAAAGTACGCAGTATTTT. Its translation is CASSRRLAGGSGSESTQYF. This chain links TRBV7-9 with TRBJ2-3, with TRBD2 matching 10 bases. Per the germline V gene, CDR1 is SEHNR and CDR2 is FQNEAQ (reference sequence). The V segment lost 5 bases and the J segment 8 bases; nucleotides outside the gene matches: 22. There are 19 residues in the CDR3.